Below are 15 T cell receptor beta chains sequenced from a single sample in a study of T-cell memory formation after mild COVID-19. TCRdb reanalysed the 5' RACE reads using MiXCR and keeps one entry per CDR3 protein. The data hold a few hundred thousand distinct CDR3 sequences, with about 27% observed a single time. Sequenced: PBMCs or a T cell subset sorted from them (not recorded which). These receptors originate from an adult woman who had mild COVID-19 (a few samples of this study predate the infection). Cell type and time point are not known.

In this sample, this clonotype turned up a few times. The CDR3 DNA is TGTGCCAGCGGGCTTGGAGGGAGGGTCGCCTACGAGCAGTACTTC. Its protein is CASGLGGRVAYEQYF. This sequence joins TRBV27 and TRBJ2-7; 7 positions match TRBD2. V dropped 8 bases and J dropped 2; count of bases not matched to a gene: 12. CDR1 is MNHEY and CDR2 is SMNVEV in the germline V gene (reference sequence). This CDR3 spans 15 amino acids.

In this sample, this clonotype turned up a few times. This chain uses TRBV7-9 with TRBJ2-1, with 9 bases identical to TRBD2. Trimming removed 5 bases from V and 7 bases from J; junction bases left unmatched: 12. Germline CDR1 reads SEHNR; CDR2 reads FQNEAQ (reference sequence). The CDR3 spans 16 residues. CDR3 protein: CASSREGLATGNEQFF. DNA for the CDR3: TGTGCCAGCAGCCGTGAAGGACTAGCGACGGGGAATGAGCAGTTCTTC.

This clonotype occurred a few times. CDR3 coding DNA: TGCGCCAGCAGCTATAGCGGGGAGACCCAGTACTTC. Translating gives CASSYSGETQYF. The chain couples TRBV5-1 to TRBJ2-5, with 7 bases aligning to TRBD2. The CDR3 is 12 amino acids. V lost 3 bases to trimming and J lost 5 bases; unmatched junction nucleotides: 1. Germline values: CDR1 SGHRS, CDR2 YFSETQ. Supplemented by reference TRBV5-1 and TRBJ2-5, the full variable domain reads KAGVTQTPRYLIKTRGQQVTLSCSPISGHRSVSWYQQTPGQGLQFLFEYFSETQRNKGNFPGRFSGRQFSNSRSEMNVSTLELGDSALYLCASSYSGETQYFGPGTRLLVL.

The chain employs TRBV15 and TRBJ2-7, with 10 nucleotides matching TRBD2. Trimming at V came to 6 bases and at J to 0 bases, leaving 5 bases not matched to a gene. CDR3 length: 15 amino acids. Germline V lookup: CDR1 LNHNV, CDR2 YYDKDF (reference sequence). CDR3 in DNA: TGTGCCACCAGGTTTCTAGCGGGAGACTCCTACGAGCAGTACTTC. It translates to CATRFLAGDSYEQYF.

V gene TRBV20-1 combines with J gene TRBJ1-2; the match to TRBD1 covers 9 bases. CDR1 is DFQATT and CDR2 is SNEGSKA in the germline V gene (reference sequence). The CDR3 is made up of 16 amino acids. J gave up 7 bases and V 0 bases, and 12 bases lay outside the gene matches. CDR3 nucleotide sequence: TGCAGTGCTAGAGATTTGATCCTCGGGACAGGGAGTGGCTACACCTTC. Protein sequence: CSARDLILGTGSGYTF.

The chain uses TRBV6-1 and TRBJ2-7; 7 positions agree with TRBD1. In germline, CDR1 is MNHNS, CDR2 SASEGT. This CDR3 contains 15 residues. Unmatched junction bases numbered 13, after V lost 6 bases and J lost 5 bases. CDR3 DNA: TGTGCCAGCAGAGCGGACAGGTCTGTATCCGACGAGCAGTACTTC. This codes for CASRADRSVSDEQYF.

This clonotype was counted only a few times. The chain has TRBV10-3 and TRBJ2-3; D tentatively fits TRBD1 or TRBD2 (5 bases each). The germline V gene encodes CDR1 ENHRY and CDR2 SYGVKD. The CDR3 is 16 residues long. Trimming pared 2 bases from V and 2 bases from J, leaving 14 bases between. The DNA of the CDR3 is TGTGCCATCAGTGAGGCCGGGACGTCCATCACAGATACGCAGTATTTT. Translated, it gives CAISEAGTSITDTQYF.

The chain's CDR3 is CASSLAGALYEQYF. The DNA for the CDR3 is TGTGCCAGCAGCTTAGCGGGAGCGCTCTACGAGCAGTACTTC. The chain has TRBV7-2 and TRBJ2-7; the D gene is possibly TRBD2 (5 bases). Trimming removed 0 bases at V and 3 bases at J, with 9 bases between. This CDR3 region has 14 residues. Per germline, CDR1 SGHTA and CDR2 FQGNSA.

This clonotype was seen a handful of times. The genes are TRBV6-6 and TRBJ2-2; D remains unclear. With 0 bases removed from V and 8 bases from J, the gap between germline ends came to 10 bases. Germline V gene lookup returns CDR1 MNHNY and CDR2 SVGAGI (reference sequence). The CDR3 is 14 amino acids. CDR3 bases: TGTGCCAGCAGTTACTCAGCCCCGCCAGGGGAGCTGTTTTTT. Amino acid sequence: CASSYSAPPGELFF.

This clonotype was seen more than once but under ten times. V gene TRBV6-5 combines with J gene TRBJ1-1, with TRBD1 matching 11 bases. V shed 8 bases, J shed 8 bases, and the junction held 13 bases outside the gene matches. From germline, CDR1 is MNHEY and CDR2 SVGAGI. The CDR3 runs 15 residues. In DNA, the CDR3 is TGTGCCAGCTTTACTGGAAGGACAGGGGGCAAGGAAGCTTTCTTT. It codes for CASFTGRTGGKEAFF.

The chain employs TRBV7-2 and TRBJ2-3; TRBD1 matches at 8 bases. J lost 1 base, V lost 1 base, and 13 bases had no gene match. In germline, CDR1 is SGHTA, CDR2 FQGNSA. There are 19 residues in the CDR3. Written as DNA, the CDR3 is TGTGCCAGCAGCTTAGGTGGGGCAGGGGGCTTCCCTGGCACAGATACGCAGTATTTT. This encodes CASSLGGAGGFPGTDTQYF.

This clonotype has just a few counts. The J gene is TRBJ2-1, the V gene TRBV4-3; no definite D call. CDR3 length equals 15 residues. Germline V gene data show CDR1 as LGHNA and CDR2 as YSLEER. The V end was cut by 4 bases, the J end by 9 bases, with 19 bases between. The CDR3 DNA sequence: TGCGCCAGCAGCCCTTCCGGTCTCCAGTATGGTGAGCAGTTCTTC. It codes for CASSPSGLQYGEQFF.

Many counts were recorded for this clonotype. The V call is TRBV4-1, the J call TRBJ2-3, with TRBD2 matching 8 bases. V lost 0 bases and J lost 5; bases outside the gene matches: 10. The CDR3 has 17 amino acids. The germline CDR1 and CDR2 sequences are MGHRA and YSYEKL. The CDR3 DNA reads TGCGCCAGCAGCCAAGATATGAGCGGGGGCTACGGAGATACGCAGTATTTT. This encodes CASSQDMSGGYGDTQYF.

The chain combines TRBV12-3 or TRBV12-4 with TRBJ1-2; D call uncertain. CDR3 size: 13 residues. V lost 5 bases and J lost 2, with 9 bases in between. Written as DNA, the CDR3 is TGTGCCAGCAGTAGGGTCTCGAACTATGGCTACACCTTC. It codes for CASSRVSNYGYTF.

This chain connects TRBV2 to TRBJ2-7, with D maybe TRBD2 (6 bases). The germline V gene encodes CDR1 SNHLY and CDR2 FYNNEI. Trimming shortened V by 8 bases and J by 3 bases, and 17 bases separated the two germline ends. There are 14 residues in the CDR3. CDR3 nucleotide sequence: TGTGCCAGCCAGAGTACAGGAGGGGACTACGAGCAGTACTTC. Protein product: CASQSTGGDYEQYF.